This T cell receptor beta chain originates from a study of blood T cell repertoires in COVID-19. Trimming stripped 2 bases from V and 2 bases from J, with 11 bases between. The CDR3 has 15 amino acids. Germline V lookup: CDR1 SGHRS, CDR2 YFSETQ. Data came from immunoSEQ multiplex PCR; TCRdb stores just in-frame clones and leaves some out. This sample has over 80,000 clones, with 91% found just once. The source material was peripheral blood. This chain uses TRBV5-1 with TRBJ1-5; D is undetermined. The TCR originated in a human donor with active COVID-19. The donor label of this sample is uncertain. For the CDR3, the DNA is TGCGCCAGCAGCTTAACCGGCGGAGGCAATCAGCCCCAGCATTTT. This translates into CASSLTGGGNQPQHF.